A single sample gave rise to the 26 T cell receptor beta chains below, sequenced in a study of PD-L1 blockade in urothelial cancer. Profiled with immunoSEQ multiplex PCR; TCRdb holds only in-frame clones, not every one. Here the sample spans tens of thousands of clones, 70% to 90% being singletons. Time point specified: pretreatment peripheral blood. The input for sequencing was PBMCs, taken around atezolizumab (anti-PD-L1) treatment. These receptors were obtained from a man between 65 and 85 years old with urothelial cancer.

The chain links TRBV7-9 to TRBJ2-6; D may be TRBD1 (6 bases). This CDR3 has 17 residues. V shed 5 bases and J shed 3 bases, with 17 bases lying between them. From germline, CDR1 is SEHNR and CDR2 FQNEAQ (reference sequence). CDR3 loop: CASSNGNRARGANVLTF. As DNA, the CDR3 is TGTGCCAGCAGCAATGGTAACAGGGCTCGTGGGGCCAACGTCCTGACTTTC. Full variable domain (missing parts from reference TRBV7-9 and TRBJ2-6): DTGVSQNPRHKITKRGQNVTFRCDPISEHNRLYWYRQTLGQGPEFLTYFQNEAQLEKSRLLSDRFSAERPKGSFSTLEIQRTEQGDSAMYLCASSNGNRARGANVLTFGAGSRLTVL.

The gene calls are TRBV4-2 and TRBJ2-1; no definite D call. This CDR3 has 13 amino acids. With 8 bases removed from V and 9 bases from J, the gap between germline ends came to 17 bases. Germline lookup yields CDR1 LGHNA and CDR2 YNFKEQ. The CDR3, as DNA: TGTGCCAGCGGTAATTCGGTTCTCCGTGAGCAGTTCTTC. It codes for CASGNSVLREQFF.

This clone was counted once. The chain is built from TRBV27 and TRBJ1-1, with 7 bases aligning to TRBD1. This CDR3 is 16 amino acids long. V lost 6 bases and J lost 0; bases outside the gene matches: 10. CDR1 is MNHEY, CDR2 SMNVEV, per germline (reference sequence). CDR3 sequence reads: CASSQTGEEMNTEAFF. The CDR3 DNA sequence: TGTGCCAGCAGCCAAACAGGGGAGGAGATGAACACTGAAGCTTTCTTT.

This chain uses TRBV4-1 with TRBJ2-7; 8 bases line up with TRBD2. The CDR3 covers 16 residues. CDR1 is MGHRA and CDR2 is YSYEKL in the germline V gene. V shed 3 bases and J 3 bases; nucleotides not matched to a gene: 10. The CDR3 loop reads CASSHSTGTSSYEQYF. As DNA, the CDR3 is TGCGCCAGCAGCCACAGCACCGGGACTAGTAGCTACGAGCAGTACTTC.

This clone was seen only a few times. The chain links TRBV5-6 to TRBJ1-2; 8 bases fit TRBD1. V was clipped by 0 bases and J by 6 bases; unmatched bases: 7. The CDR3 has 15 amino acids. Germline CDR1 and CDR2: SGHDT and YYEEEE. The CDR3 DNA reads TGTGCCAGCAGCTTGGAAATGGACAGGGAAGATGGCTACACCTTC. Its protein product is CASSLEMDREDGYTF.

The chain recombines TRBV29-1 with TRBJ2-3; 8 bases align to TRBD1. The CDR3 totals 15 residues. J was trimmed by 4 bases and V by 6 bases; bases with no gene match: 12. CDR1 and CDR2 from the germline V gene are SQVTM and ANQGSEA. The CDR3 sequence is CSVDHPGQVPDTQYF. The CDR3 DNA reads TGCAGCGTAGACCATCCGGGACAGGTTCCAGATACGCAGTATTTT.

V usage is TRBV6-4 and J usage is TRBJ2-1; 10 nucleotides align to TRBD2. The CDR3 totals 15 residues. After removal of 4 bases from V and 7 bases from J, the junction contained 7 bases not matched to a gene. CDR1 and CDR2 (germline): MRHNA, SNTAGT. The CDR3 loop is CASSALAGVGNEQFF. The CDR3 DNA sequence: TGTGCCAGCAGTGCCCTAGCGGGAGTAGGTAATGAGCAGTTCTTC.

There are a few counts of this clone. The chain couples TRBV6-5 to TRBJ2-7; D perhaps matches TRBD2 (6 bases). CDR1 and CDR2 (germline): MNHEY, SVGAGI. The CDR3 is made up of 15 amino acids. V was trimmed by 6 bases and J by 0 bases, leaving 15 bases between them. The CDR3 DNA sequence: TGTGCCAGCAGGGGTTCGGGAGCAGGCTCCTACGAGCAGTACTTC. Protein sequence: CASRGSGAGSYEQYF.

This chain links TRBV7-7 with TRBJ2-3, with a weak D call TRBD1 (5 bases). CDR1 and CDR2 from the germline V gene are SSHAT and FNYEAQ (reference sequence). The CDR3 runs to 14 residues. V shed 11 bases and J shed 0 bases, with 15 bases lying between them. This CDR3 is CAPNRGASTDTQYF. In DNA, the CDR3 is TGTGCCCCCAATAGGGGTGCTAGCACAGATACGCAGTATTTT. Complete variable domain (other parts from reference TRBV7-7 and TRBJ2-3): GAGVSQSPRYKVTKRGQDVTLRCDPISSHATLYWYQQALGQGPEFLTYFNYEAQPDKSGLPSDRFSAERPEGSISTLTIQRTEQRDSAMYRCAPNRGASTDTQYFGPGTRLTVL.

The chain's CDR3 is CASSRLAGPFSSYEQYF. CDR3 nucleotides: TGTGCCAGCAGCCGACTAGCGGGCCCCTTTAGCTCCTACGAGCAGTACTTC. The V and J genes are TRBV5-5 and TRBJ2-7; TRBD2 matches at 10 bases. The CDR3 totals 17 residues. V dropped 4 bases and J dropped 0; count of bases not matched to a gene: 10. Germline lookup yields CDR1 SGHKS and CDR2 YYEKEE (reference sequence).

This chain links TRBV7-3 with TRBJ2-5; 14 nucleotides agree with TRBD2. This CDR3 is 15 amino acids long. Losses at the gene ends were 5 bases for V and 3 bases for J; bases not matched to a gene: 2. Germline V gene lookup returns CDR1 SGHTA and CDR2 FQGTGA. The CDR3 DNA follows: TGTGCCAGCAGCAAGGGACTAGCGGGAGAAGAGACCCAGTACTTC. Translation gives CASSKGLAGEETQYF.

The chain employs TRBV6-5 and TRBJ2-3; TRBD2 might be the D (6 bases). This CDR3 contains 14 residues. Germline CDR1 is MNHEY and CDR2 is SVGAGI. V lost 6 bases and J 2 bases, leaving 12 bases between the germline ends. The chain's CDR3 is CASRQGLYTDTQYF. In nucleotides, the CDR3 is TGTGCCAGCAGGCAGGGACTCTACACAGATACGCAGTATTTT.

This clone occurred once. Its ends do not fully match the called genes, so a read error is possible. The CDR3 sequence: CASSLPGQGVTNYGYTF. CDR3 in DNA: TGTGCCAGCAGCCTTCCGGGACAGGGGGTGACAAACTACGGCTACACCTTC. The gene calls are TRBV14 and TRBJ1-2; TRBD1 matches at 11 bases. CDR1 and CDR2 from the germline V gene are SGHDN and FVKESK. CDR3 length: 17 amino acids.

Ten or more counts support this clone. This chain connects TRBV4-1 to TRBJ2-7; TRBD2 matches 11 bases. CDR3 size: 20 residues. Trimming took 0 bases from V and 1 from J; bases not matched to a gene: 14. CDR1 is MGHRA and CDR2 is YSYEKL in the germline V gene. The DNA for the CDR3 is TGCGCCAGCAGCCAAGATAGTCCCACTAGCGGGAGCCCTACGTCCTACGAGCAGTACTTC. Protein product: CASSQDSPTSGSPTSYEQYF.

CDR3 loop: CASSIDLAGQGDDTEAFF. CDR3 in DNA: TGTGCCAGTAGTATAGATCTCGCGGGACAGGGGGACGACACTGAAGCTTTCTTT. The V gene is TRBV19, the J gene TRBJ1-1; 11 bases align to TRBD1. This CDR3 spans 18 amino acids. The V segment lost 0 bases and the J segment 3 bases; nucleotides outside the gene matches: 9. Germline values: CDR1 LNHDA, CDR2 SQIVND (reference sequence).

The chain carries TRBV5-6 and TRBJ2-1; 7 bases agree with TRBD2. Trimming at V came to 0 bases and at J to 2 bases, leaving 5 bases not matched to a gene. This CDR3 has 16 residues. Germline V lookup: CDR1 SGHDT, CDR2 YYEEEE. CDR3 DNA sequence: TGTGCCAGCAGCTTGGCCGTGGCGGGAGCCTACAATGAGCAGTTCTTC. Protein sequence: CASSLAVAGAYNEQFF.

This clone was observed a handful of times. The J gene is TRBJ1-2, the V gene TRBV19; no clear D gene. Germline CDR1 reads LNHDA; CDR2 reads SQIVND (reference sequence). The CDR3 extends over 13 amino acids. Trimming took 6 bases from V and 8 from J, leaving 16 bases between them. CDR3: CASSRGRRLGYTF. CDR3 sequence (DNA): TGTGCCAGTAGCCGGGGTCGCCGATTGGGCTACACCTTC.

This clone has just a few counts. The CDR3 DNA reads as TGTGCCAGCAGCAAGGGGACAGGGGCTTTCGATGGCTACACCTTC. It yields the protein CASSKGTGAFDGYTF. The chain employs TRBV7-2 and TRBJ1-2; 10 bases are a match to TRBD1. V lost 5 bases and J lost 6; bases outside the gene matches: 9. This CDR3 comprises 15 residues. Per the germline V gene, CDR1 is SGHTA and CDR2 is FQGNSA.

The gene calls are TRBV11-3 and TRBJ2-5; 13 bases agree with TRBD2. Germline V CDR1 and CDR2: SGHNT, YENEEA. With V trimmed by 5 bases and J by 4 bases, 13 bases remained unmatched. This CDR3 region has 18 residues. The CDR3, as DNA: TGTGCCAGCAGCCCCAACCCTGGACTAGCGGGAGTATTAGAGACCCAGTACTTC. It translates to CASSPNPGLAGVLETQYF. Complete variable domain (other parts from reference TRBV11-3 and TRBJ2-5): EAGVVQSPRYKIIEKKQPVAFWCNPISGHNTLYWYLQNLGQGPELLIRYENEEAVDDSQLPKDRFSAERLKGVDSTLKIQPAELGDSAVYLCASSPNPGLAGVLETQYFGPGTRLLVL.

In DNA, the CDR3 is TGCAGCGCCCTGACAGGGGACGGATTCCACGAGCAGTACTTC. Protein sequence: CSALTGDGFHEQYF. This rearrangement joins TRBV29-1 to TRBJ2-7; 8 bases line up with TRBD1. Germline loops: CDR1 SQVTM, CDR2 ANQGSEA. This CDR3 comprises 14 residues. Germline trimming cut 7 bases from V and 5 bases from J; bases unmatched to any gene: 13.

The chain uses TRBV6-1 and TRBJ1-5; no clear D. Between the trimmed V and J ends, which lost 6 bases and 0 bases, there was a span of 9 bases. There are 14 residues in the CDR3. Germline CDR1 and CDR2: MNHNS and SASEGT. CDR3 sequence: CASRNSNSNQPQHF. The CDR3 DNA reads as TGTGCCAGCAGGAACAGCAATAGCAATCAGCCCCAGCATTTT.

The V and J genes are TRBV5-4 and TRBJ2-1, with 10 nucleotides matching TRBD2. With V trimmed by 4 bases and J by 6 bases, 10 bases remained unmatched. The CDR3 is made up of 16 amino acids. Germline V gene lookup returns CDR1 SGHNT and CDR2 YYREEE (reference sequence). Written as DNA, the CDR3 is TGTGCCAGCAGCCCGAAGTCTAGCGGGGGTTCCAATGAGCAGTTCTTC. Residues: CASSPKSSGGSNEQFF.

The rearrangement uses TRBV7-3 and TRBJ2-2; the D gene is possibly TRBD1 (6 bases). Between the trimmed V and J ends, which lost 6 bases and 6 bases, there was a span of 26 bases. Germline CDR1 is SGHTA and CDR2 is FQGTGA. The CDR3 is 18 amino acids. The CDR3 reads CASSIPRGEGTRSGELFF. CDR3 coding DNA: TGTGCCAGCAGTATCCCCAGGGGCGAAGGAACAAGGTCCGGGGAGCTGTTTTTT.

CDR3 amino acids: CATSRDRDSYNEQFF. The CDR3 DNA is TGTGCCACCAGCAGGGATCGGGACAGTTACAATGAGCAGTTCTTC. This chain uses TRBV15 with TRBJ2-1, with 7 positions matching TRBD1. The V gene end was trimmed by 3 bases and the J gene end by 4 bases; junction bases not matched to a gene: 6. The CDR3 sequence is 15 residues long. Looked up from germline, CDR1 is LNHNV and CDR2 is YYDKDF (reference sequence).

This chain links TRBV5-6 with TRBJ1-4, with 9 nucleotides matching TRBD1. Germline CDR1 and CDR2: SGHDT and YYEEEE. The CDR3 spans 16 residues. After removal of 4 bases from V and 5 bases from J, the junction contained 9 bases not matched to a gene. The CDR3 is CASSDLQGARNEKLFF. CDR3 sequence (DNA): TGTGCCAGCAGCGACCTACAGGGGGCGCGAAATGAAAAACTGTTTTTT.

This clone was recorded only once. The V call is TRBV7-8, the J call TRBJ2-4, with D uncertain. This CDR3 region has 16 residues. CDR1 is SGHVS and CDR2 is FQNEAQ in the germline V gene. V lost 1 base to trimming and J lost 0 bases, with 10 bases between them. This CDR3 is CASSLGATLAKNIQYF. CDR3 DNA: TGTGCCAGCAGCTTAGGGGCTACTCTAGCCAAAAACATTCAGTACTTC.